This T cell receptor (beta chain) appears in the sequencing data of a study of shared clonotypes between healthy human individuals. General study results and limits: All-four-donor shared clonotypes had higher generation probabilities than non-shared clonotypes did. The study found about 5.1% of naive CD4 clonotypes shared across a few donors.

Germline values: CDR1 LNHDA, CDR2 SQIVND (reference sequence). V was pared by 3 bases and J by 1 base, with 6 bases between. The CDR3 extends over 13 amino acids. This table comes from immunoSEQ multiplex PCR, and its TCRdb copy is limited to in-frame clones, with some not included. The sample lists about 820,000 clones, approximately 92% seen once, with approximately 25% in the top ten. A word on this clone: Its antigen is not identified.

The naive CD8 population came from CD45RO-negative cells selected for CCR7, without terminally differentiated effector memory CD45RA+ cells. The sequenced material came from naive CD8+ T cells sorted from blood. This chain uses TRBV19 with TRBJ1-1, with D unresolved. The clonotype originates from a man between 25 and 39 years old in good health. CDR3: CASSIQANTEAFF. The CDR3 nucleotides read TGTGCCAGTAGTATTCAGGCGAACACTGAAGCTTTCTTT.